The entry that follows covers one T cell receptor beta chain sequence. Per the study methods: Nucleated cell number was recorded as an estimate derived from reference gene primer amplification. The assay was immunoSEQ multiplex PCR, and TCRdb's table has in-frame clones only and misses some. That table supplies the V and J calls and clone size; D and trimming were determined from the DNA. The profile covers 280,000 or so clones, with around nine tenths appearing a single time and about 12% taken by the ten largest. Germline loops: CDR1 LGHNA, CDR2 YNFKEQ. The V gene lost 3 bases and the J gene lost 6 bases, with 17 bases spanning the gap. The CDR3 covers 15 residues. This sample was included in a study of blood T cell repertoires in COVID-19. Study background: T cells, B-cell-depleted T cells, or PBMCs supplied cDNA or gDNA.

This TCR came from a woman aged 55-69 years with acute or convalescent COVID-19. The V call is TRBV4-2, the J call TRBJ1-2; D is undetermined. Sequenced material: peripheral blood. CDR3 sequence: CASSQASLIQNGYTF. In nucleotides, the CDR3 is TGTGCCAGCAGCCAGGCGAGTTTGATACAGAATGGCTACACCTTC.